The present T cell receptor beta chain was sequenced within a study of blood T cell repertoires in COVID-19. Study summary: Nucleic acid was either cDNA or gDNA, and it came from T cells, B-cell-depleted T cells, or PBMCs.

Using immunoSEQ multiplex PCR, the repertoire was profiled, and TCRdb retains in-frame clones only, with some absent. The data hold roughly 70,000 clones, with 80% to 90% observed a single time. V was clipped by 6 bases and J by 6 bases; unmatched bases: 8. The CDR3 covers 14 residues. Germline V gives CDR1 MNHEY, CDR2 SVGEGT. The rearrangement uses TRBV6-2 or TRBV6-3 and TRBJ2-1; 7 bases align to TRBD1. The TCR sequence derives from a woman at least 80 years old with active COVID-19. Material: peripheral blood. The CDR3 reads CASSSPGQPNEQFF. CDR3 DNA sequence: TGTGCCAGCAGCTCTCCGGGACAGCCCAATGAGCAGTTCTTC.